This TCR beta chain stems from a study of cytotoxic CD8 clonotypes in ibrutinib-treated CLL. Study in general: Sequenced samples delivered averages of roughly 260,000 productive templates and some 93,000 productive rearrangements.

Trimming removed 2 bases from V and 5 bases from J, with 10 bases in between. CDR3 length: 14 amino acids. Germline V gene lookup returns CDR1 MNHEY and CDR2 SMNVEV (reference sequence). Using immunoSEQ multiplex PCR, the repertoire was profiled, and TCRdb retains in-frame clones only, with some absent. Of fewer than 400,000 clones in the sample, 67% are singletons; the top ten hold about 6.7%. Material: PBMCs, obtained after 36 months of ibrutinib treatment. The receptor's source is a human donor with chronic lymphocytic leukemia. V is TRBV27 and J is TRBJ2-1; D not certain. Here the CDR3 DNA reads TGTGCCAGCAGTTTACGCGGCTTCGACAATGAGCAGTTCTTC. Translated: CASSLRGFDNEQFF.